This T cell receptor (beta chain) was retrieved from a study of shared clonotypes between healthy human individuals. Worth noting for this clone: The antigen is undetermined.

The V end was cut by 3 bases, the J end by 3 bases, with 12 bases between. Germline V gene sequence: CDR1 KGHSH, CDR2 LQKENI. The CDR3 sequence is 15 residues long. Donors were healthy HIV-negative adults without recently reported acute infections or vaccinations. Whole-study findings and limits: Represented diversity, genetic and exposure-history alike, was limited by few donors.

Profiling relied on immunoSEQ multiplex PCR, and the TCRdb table lists in-frame clones only, not all of them. The profile shows hundreds of thousands of clones, 70% to 80% of them singletons. Source material: PBMCs. This clonotype originated in a middle-aged woman in good health. Some clones in this sample may be carry-over from other donors' samples. J is TRBJ2-4 and V is TRBV18, with TRBD2 as a possible D gene (6 bases). The CDR3 loop is CASSPAGFVKNIQYF. CDR3 sequence (DNA): TGTGCCAGCTCACCGGCGGGGTTTGTCAAAAACATTCAGTACTTC.